Presented here are 28 T cell receptor beta chains from one specimen sequenced in a study of human T cells and chemical hapten exposure (dated by TCRdb to the early 2020s). Preparation of the library involved RACE. The sequencer was a NextSeq 500. TCRdb handled the public reads itself, with Q25 trimming in fastp and clone calling in MiXCR, and kept productive beta chains. Here each entry gathers all rows of one CDR3 protein and keeps the most common genes and DNA. In all, the sample holds around 100,000 distinct CDR3 sequences, and approximately 11% of those were seen once. Clones ranked in the top ten supply roughly 3.5% of the sample. The time point label for this specimen denotes: patch test 1, 2 weeks after DPC sensitization. This sample's treatment or condition label indicates: therapeutic diphenylcyclopropenone sensitization with weekly scalp DPC. Specimen: whole blood, collected in connection with sensitization to the hapten diphenylcyclopropenone (DPC). The receptors derive from a woman aged 40 to 50 with alopecia areata. Some clones in this sample may be carry-over from other donors' samples.

The chain uses TRBV7-2 and TRBJ1-2; tentative D call: TRBD1 (5 bases). The CDR3 consists of 16 residues. CDR1 and CDR2 from the germline V gene are SGHTA and FQGNSA. V was pared by 2 bases and J by 4 bases, with 17 bases between. In DNA, the CDR3 is TGTGCCAGCAGCTTACTTAGGGGCCTCAGCGGCTATGGCTACACCTTC. Translated: CASSLLRGLSGYGYTF.

This clonotype was found many times. The V call is TRBV7-2, the J call TRBJ1-2; 7 bases map to TRBD1. With 5 bases clipped from V and 7 bases from J, the junction kept 13 bases outside the gene matches. The CDR3 has 15 residues. Looked up from germline, CDR1 is SGHTA and CDR2 is FQGNSA. The CDR3 loop is CASSPQGGGQGGYTF. Written as DNA, the CDR3 is TGTGCCAGCAGCCCACAGGGAGGGGGCCAGGGTGGCTACACCTTC.

This clonotype was observed many times. The rearrangement joins TRBV12-3 or TRBV12-4 to TRBJ2-5; D may correspond to TRBD1 or TRBD2 (5 bases each). This CDR3 comprises 12 residues. V was cut by 7 bases and J by 6 bases, with 12 bases left in between. CDR3 sequence: CASMTGQKTQYF. CDR3 nucleotide sequence: TGTGCCAGCATGACGGGGCAGAAGACCCAGTACTTC.

The V call is TRBV4-1, the J call TRBJ2-1, with D perhaps TRBD1 or TRBD2 (5 bases each). This CDR3 comprises 13 residues. Germline CDR1 reads MGHRA; CDR2 reads YSYEKL. V lost 3 bases to trimming and J lost 2 bases, with 5 bases between them. In nucleotides, the CDR3 is TGCGCCAGCAGCCAGGGACCCTACAATGAGCAGTTCTTC. The encoded protein is CASSQGPYNEQFF.

A word on this clonotype: A much larger clone lies a single base off, so this may be a read error. The V call is TRBV2, the J call TRBJ2-5; 8 positions agree with TRBD2. Germline V gives CDR1 SNHLY, CDR2 FYNNEI. CDR3 length: 15 amino acids. The CDR3 coding sequence is TGTTCCAGCAGCGGCCAACCGGGACTAGGGGAGACCCAGTACTTC. Amino acids: CSSSGQPGLGETQYF.

The V gene is TRBV3-1, the J gene TRBJ1-2; D gene uncertain. The CDR3 runs 11 residues. Germline V gene sequence: CDR1 LGHDT, CDR2 YNNKEL (reference sequence). The V gene lost 4 bases and the J gene lost 10 bases, with 10 bases spanning the gap. This chain's CDR3 is CASSPGATYTF. The CDR3 DNA sequence: TGTGCCAGCAGCCCCGGCGCCACCTACACCTTC.

This clonotype was counted only a few times. This chain connects TRBV3-1 to TRBJ2-7; tentative D call: TRBD2 (6 bases). Germline V CDR1 and CDR2: LGHDT, YNNKEL (reference sequence). V was trimmed by 2 bases and J by 3 bases, leaving 14 bases between them. The CDR3 extends over 15 amino acids. The DNA for the CDR3 is TGTGCCAGCAGCCAAAGTCGGGGGAGAAGCTACGAGCAGTACTTC. Translated: CASSQSRGRSYEQYF.

This clonotype was recorded a few times. The rearrangement joins TRBV28 to TRBJ2-3; 12 bases match TRBD2. Germline lookup yields CDR1 MDHEN and CDR2 SYDVKM. With 4 bases clipped from V and 0 bases from J, the junction kept 5 bases outside the gene matches. The CDR3 loop spans 17 amino acids. The CDR3 DNA reads as TGTGCCAGCAGTTGGGGACTAGCGGGCTCTAGCACAGATACGCAGTATTTT. Translation: CASSWGLAGSSTDTQYF.

V is TRBV15 and J is TRBJ2-2; TRBD2 might be the D (7 bases). V was pared by 3 bases and J by 4 bases, with 24 bases between. The CDR3 length is 19 residues. Germline-derived CDR1 and CDR2 are LNHNV and YYDKDF (reference sequence). Here the CDR3 DNA reads TGTGCCACCAGCAGGCCCCTTGAGGGGGGGCTTCAACCCACCGGGGAGCTGTTTTTT. This encodes CATSRPLEGGLQPTGELFF.

This clonotype was counted many times. The chain has TRBV4-3 and TRBJ2-7, with a tentative D call TRBD1 (6 bases). Germline loops: CDR1 LGHNA, CDR2 YSLEER. V shed 0 bases and J shed 7 bases, with 13 bases lying between them. CDR3 length: 14 residues. In DNA, the CDR3 is TGCGCCAGCAGCCAAGATGGGAAGGGGACAGAGCAGTACTTC. Translated: CASSQDGKGTEQYF.

This clonotype was observed many times. V is TRBV7-9 and J is TRBJ2-5; D unresolved. There are 15 residues in the CDR3. The germline V gene encodes CDR1 SEHNR and CDR2 FQNEAQ (reference sequence). With 1 base removed from V and 1 base from J, the gap between germline ends came to 10 bases. The CDR3 DNA sequence: TGTGCCAGCAGCTTAGGGTCGAACAGCCAAGAGACCCAGTACTTC. This sequence encodes CASSLGSNSQETQYF.

In this sample, this clonotype turned up many times. This sequence joins TRBV3-1 and TRBJ2-1; D not resolved. Germline values: CDR1 LGHDT, CDR2 YNNKEL (reference sequence). V dropped 1 base and J dropped 3 bases, with 13 bases sitting between them. The CDR3 length is 16 residues. For the CDR3, the DNA is TGTGCCAGCAGCCAAGCGGCAGGCGTTATCTACAATGAGCAGTTCTTC. Its protein product is CASSQAAGVIYNEQFF.

In this sample, this clonotype turned up many times. The chain is built from TRBV4-3 and TRBJ2-6; D may be TRBD1 (6 bases). CDR3 length equals 19 residues. The germline V and J ends were trimmed by 0 bases and 1 base, with 16 bases remaining between them. Germline values: CDR1 LGHNA, CDR2 YSLEER. This chain's CDR3 is CASSQDEQGAVSGANVLTF. The CDR3 DNA reads as TGCGCCAGCAGCCAAGATGAACAGGGCGCCGTTTCTGGGGCCAACGTCCTGACTTTC.

This clonotype was recorded a few times. The J gene is TRBJ1-1, the V gene TRBV28; unclear D gene. V shed 1 base and J shed 6 bases, with 6 bases lying between them. Germline-derived CDR1 and CDR2 are MDHEN and SYDVKM. The CDR3 covers 12 residues. CDR3 in DNA: TGTGCCAGCAGTTTATCCAGCTCTGAAGCTTTCTTT. Protein product: CASSLSSSEAFF. The complete variable domain, with remaining parts taken from reference TRBV28 and TRBJ1-1, reads DVKVTQSSRYLVKRTGEKVFLECVQDMDHENMFWYRQDPGLGLRLIYFSYDVKMKEKGDIPEGYSVSREKKERFSLILESASTNQTSMYLCASSLSSSEAFFGQGTRLTVV.

The chain carries TRBV29-1 and TRBJ2-5, with 8 bases aligning to TRBD1. Trimming at V came to 7 bases and at J to 6 bases, leaving 4 bases not matched to a gene. Germline-derived CDR1 and CDR2 are SQVTM and ANQGSEA. The CDR3 is 11 amino acids. The CDR3 DNA reads as TGCAGCGCCAGACAGGGGCAGACCCAGTACTTC. Translation gives CSARQGQTQYF. The whole variable domain, remainder taken from reference TRBV29-1 and TRBJ2-5, is SAVISQKPSRDICQRGTSLTIQCQVDSQVTMMFWYRQQPGQSLTLIATANQGSEATYESGFVIDKFPISRPNLTFSTLTVSNMSPEDSSIYLCSARQGQTQYFGPGTRLLVL.

This clonotype was counted at least ten times. The V and J genes are TRBV6-5 and TRBJ2-2; no definite D call. The V gene lost 6 bases and the J gene lost 8 bases, with 13 bases spanning the gap. The CDR3 is 13 amino acids. Germline V gene data show CDR1 as MNHEY and CDR2 as SVGAGI. The CDR3 sequence: CASRNSRKGELFF. The CDR3 nucleotides are TGTGCCAGCAGAAATTCCCGGAAAGGGGAGCTGTTTTTT.

This clonotype was seen repeatedly, ten times or more. V and J are TRBV4-1 and TRBJ2-7; 7 nucleotides match TRBD1. The CDR3 is made up of 16 amino acids. Per the germline V gene, CDR1 is MGHRA and CDR2 is YSYEKL. The ends lost 5 bases at V and 2 bases at J; junction bases unmatched: 12. CDR3 DNA: TGCGCCAGCAGCTTAGGACAGGCCCCTACCCCCTACGAGCAGTACTTC. It specifies CASSLGQAPTPYEQYF.

The chain combines TRBV20-1 with TRBJ2-1, with TRBD2 matching 7 bases. The CDR3 spans 16 residues. The germline gives CDR1 DFQATT, CDR2 SNEGSKA (reference sequence). With V trimmed by 2 bases and J by 6 bases, 13 bases remained unmatched. The CDR3, as DNA: TGCAGTGCTAGATTTGGGGCCGGACTAGGGTCCAATGAGCAGTTCTTC. It yields the protein CSARFGAGLGSNEQFF.

This clonotype was detected many times. Here the CDR3 reads CASSPWGENQPQHF. CDR3 sequence (DNA): TGTGCCAGCTCACCGTGGGGGGAGAATCAGCCCCAGCATTTT. This sequence joins TRBV18 and TRBJ1-5; possible D gene TRBD1, 5 bases. The V gene's germline CDR1 is KGHSH and CDR2 LQKENI. V dropped 3 bases and J dropped 4 bases, with 10 bases sitting between them. This CDR3 has 14 residues.

The chain carries TRBV20-1 and TRBJ2-1, with TRBD2 as a possible D gene (6 bases). V lost 6 bases to trimming and J lost 9 bases, with 15 bases between them. This CDR3 has 12 residues. In germline, CDR1 is DFQATT, CDR2 SNEGSKA (reference sequence). The chain's CDR3 is CSAGLFIGEQFF. The CDR3, as DNA: TGCAGTGCCGGACTATTTATAGGTGAGCAGTTCTTC.

This chain connects TRBV6-6 to TRBJ1-2, with D possibly being TRBD1 (6 bases). The CDR3 length is 14 residues. Germline V gene data show CDR1 as MNHNY and CDR2 as SVGAGI (reference sequence). The V end was cut by 5 bases, the J end by 7 bases, with 17 bases between. CDR3 DNA: TGTGCCAGCAGTGGATTCGAGACAGGCAGTGGCTACACCTTC. Translated, it gives CASSGFETGSGYTF.

This clonotype has more than one count but fewer than ten. V is TRBV3-1 and J is TRBJ2-5; 8 bases align to TRBD2. Looked up from germline, CDR1 is LGHDT and CDR2 is YNNKEL (reference sequence). This CDR3 comprises 18 residues. V was pared by 0 bases and J by 5 bases, with 14 bases of the junction left unmatched. CDR3 coding DNA: TGTGCCAGCAGCCAAGAAGCCCGGTTAGCGGGAAGCCTTGAGACCCAGTACTTC. As protein: CASSQEARLAGSLETQYF.

At least ten counts were recorded for this clonotype. V usage is TRBV4-1 and J usage is TRBJ2-1; D is tentatively TRBD1 or TRBD2 (5 bases each). Germline CDR1 reads MGHRA; CDR2 reads YSYEKL. The CDR3 spans 15 residues. V was trimmed by 1 base and J by 5 bases, leaving 12 bases between them. The CDR3 protein is CASSQVLAGHNEQFF. The CDR3, as DNA: TGCGCCAGCAGCCAAGTTCTAGCAGGGCACAATGAGCAGTTCTTC.

The sample holds a few counts of this clonotype. The chain couples TRBV6-5 to TRBJ2-1; 12 nucleotides agree with TRBD2. J lost 12 bases, V lost 2 bases, and 8 bases had no gene match. Germline V gene data show CDR1 as MNHEY and CDR2 as SVGAGI. The CDR3 loop spans 15 amino acids. The CDR3 spells CASSYPGLAGGGQFF. For the CDR3, the DNA is TGTGCCAGCAGTTACCCGGGACTAGCGGGCGGGGGGCAGTTCTTC.

This clonotype occurred a few times. The chain carries TRBV28 and TRBJ2-2; perhaps TRBD2 as D (7 bases). The V end lost 7 bases, the J end lost 6 bases, and 18 bases lay between the germline ends. Germline V lookup: CDR1 MDHEN, CDR2 SYDVKM. The CDR3 length is 15 residues. The CDR3 sequence is CASISGGAWPGELFF. CDR3 in DNA: TGTGCCAGCATATCGGGGGGCGCCTGGCCCGGGGAGCTGTTTTTT.

This clonotype was seen only a few times. J is TRBJ2-3 and V is TRBV19, with unresolved D. This CDR3 comprises 12 residues. Trimming took off 4 bases at V and 6 bases at J, with 8 bases between the two ends. The V gene's germline CDR1 is LNHDA and CDR2 SQIVND (reference sequence). This chain's CDR3 is CASSNPTDTQYF. The CDR3 DNA sequence: TGTGCCAGTAGTAATCCGACGGATACGCAGTATTTT.

The V and J genes are TRBV19 and TRBJ2-5; TRBD1 matches 10 bases. J lost 5 bases, V lost 4 bases, and 4 bases had no gene match. CDR1 LNHDA and CDR2 SQIVND come from the germline V gene (reference sequence). The CDR3 is 14 residues long. CDR3 sequence: CASSRGQGMETQYF. The CDR3 nucleotides are TGTGCCAGTAGTAGGGGACAGGGGATGGAGACCCAGTACTTC.

This clonotype was seen repeatedly, ten times or more. The chain couples TRBV21-1 to TRBJ2-7; TRBD2, the table's D call, was not compared with the DNA. TRBV21-1 corresponds to a pseudogene. The CDR3 is 18 amino acids. The CDR3 DNA follows: TGTGCCAGCAGCTACCCTTCTTTGGGGAGGAGTCCCCACTACGAGCAGTACTTC. Translated, it gives CASSYPSLGRSPHYEQYF.